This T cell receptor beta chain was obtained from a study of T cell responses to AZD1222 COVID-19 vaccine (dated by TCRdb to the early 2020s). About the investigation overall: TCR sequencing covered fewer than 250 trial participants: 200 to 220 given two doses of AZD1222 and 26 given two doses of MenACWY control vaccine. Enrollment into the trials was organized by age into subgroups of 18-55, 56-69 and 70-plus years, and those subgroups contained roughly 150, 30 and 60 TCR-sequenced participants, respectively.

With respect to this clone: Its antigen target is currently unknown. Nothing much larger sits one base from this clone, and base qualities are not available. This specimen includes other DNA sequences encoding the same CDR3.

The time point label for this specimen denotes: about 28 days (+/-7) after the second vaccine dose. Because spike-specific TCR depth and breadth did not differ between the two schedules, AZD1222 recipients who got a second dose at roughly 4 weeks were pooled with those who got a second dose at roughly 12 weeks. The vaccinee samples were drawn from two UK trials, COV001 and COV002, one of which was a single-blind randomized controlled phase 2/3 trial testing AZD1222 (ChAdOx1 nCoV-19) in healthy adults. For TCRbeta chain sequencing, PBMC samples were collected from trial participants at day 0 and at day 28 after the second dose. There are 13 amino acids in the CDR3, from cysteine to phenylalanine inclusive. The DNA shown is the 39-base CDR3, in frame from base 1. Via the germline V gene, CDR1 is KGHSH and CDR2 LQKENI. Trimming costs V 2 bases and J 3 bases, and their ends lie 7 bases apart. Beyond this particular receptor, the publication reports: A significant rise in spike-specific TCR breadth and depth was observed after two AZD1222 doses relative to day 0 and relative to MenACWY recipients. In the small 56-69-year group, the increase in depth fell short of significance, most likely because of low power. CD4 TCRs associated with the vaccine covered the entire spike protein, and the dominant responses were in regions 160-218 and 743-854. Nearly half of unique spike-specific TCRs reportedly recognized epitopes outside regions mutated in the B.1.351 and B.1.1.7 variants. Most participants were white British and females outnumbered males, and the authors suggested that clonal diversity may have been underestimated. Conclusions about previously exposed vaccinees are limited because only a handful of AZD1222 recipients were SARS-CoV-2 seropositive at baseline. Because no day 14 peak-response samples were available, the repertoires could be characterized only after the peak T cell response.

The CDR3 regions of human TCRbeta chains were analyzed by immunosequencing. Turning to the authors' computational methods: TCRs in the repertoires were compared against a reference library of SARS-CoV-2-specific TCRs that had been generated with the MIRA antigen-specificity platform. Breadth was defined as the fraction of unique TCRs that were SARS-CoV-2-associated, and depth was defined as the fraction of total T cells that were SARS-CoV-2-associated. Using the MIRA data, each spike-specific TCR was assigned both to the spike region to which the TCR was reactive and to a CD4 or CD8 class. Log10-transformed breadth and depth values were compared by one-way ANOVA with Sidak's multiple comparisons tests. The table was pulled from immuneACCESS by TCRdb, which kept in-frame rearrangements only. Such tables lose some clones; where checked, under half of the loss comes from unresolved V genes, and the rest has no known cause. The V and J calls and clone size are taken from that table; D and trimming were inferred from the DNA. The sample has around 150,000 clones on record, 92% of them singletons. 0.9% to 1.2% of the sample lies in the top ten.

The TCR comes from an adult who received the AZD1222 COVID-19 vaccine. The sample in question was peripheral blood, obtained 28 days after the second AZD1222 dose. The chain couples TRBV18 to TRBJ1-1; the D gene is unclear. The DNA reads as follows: TGTGCCAGCTCACCAGGGGAGGACACTGAAGCTTTCTTT. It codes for CASSPGEDTEAFF.